This T cell receptor beta chain was sequenced in a study of T-cell reconstitution after alpha-beta-depleted transplantation in children. The authors prepared the TCRbeta library with unique molecular identifiers. TCRdb used MiXCR to reprocess the PCR reads, holding one entry per CDR3 protein. The sample shows some 400,000 distinct CDR3 sequences, roughly 20% of them seen only once. In its sample, this clonotype was seen many times. Per the germline V gene, CDR1 is DFQATT and CDR2 is SNEGSKA (reference sequence). With 5 bases clipped from V and 4 bases from J, the junction kept 14 bases outside the gene matches. This CDR3 has 15 amino acids.

The rearrangement uses TRBV20-1 and TRBJ2-7; 7 positions match TRBD2. The specimen comprised PBMCs from the stem cell graft donor, sampled from the stem cell graft. This receptor was identified in a human donor who donated a stem cell graft to a child with acute myeloid leukemia. CDR3 nucleotide sequence: TGCAGTGCTGGGCCATCTAGCGGTAGGGGATACGAGCAGTACTTC. Translating gives CSAGPSSGRGYEQYF.